Below, 6 T cell receptor beta chains from the same sample are listed, as sequenced in a study of cytomegalovirus exposure and HLA in healthy donors. The PCR employed 60 Vbeta primers together with 13 Jbeta primers. Sequencing was performed with immunoSEQ multiplex PCR; in TCRdb, only in-frame clones are kept and a portion is missing. The sample gives 100,000 to 150,000 clones, about 79% of which show up once; 1.5% to 2.5% is in the top ten. The sequenced material came from PBMCs. Source of these receptors: a man over 45 in good health and CMV-seronegative.

The rearrangement links TRBV2 to TRBJ1-5, with a possible D match to TRBD1 (5 bases). Germline V gene data show CDR1 as SNHLY and CDR2 as FYNNEI. Trimming took 6 bases from V and 11 from J, leaving 17 bases between them. This CDR3 contains 13 residues. The CDR3 protein is CASSLDTLRTQHF. As DNA, the CDR3 is TGTGCCAGCAGCTTGGACACCCTACGGACCCAGCATTTT.

The rearrangement links TRBV29-1 to TRBJ2-7, with a possible D match to TRBD1 (5 bases). This CDR3 contains 14 residues. The V gene's germline CDR1 is SQVTM and CDR2 ANQGSEA. V was clipped by 6 bases and J by 3 bases, with 18 bases between them. The CDR3 DNA reads TGCAGCGTCCAGGACAACCAGGTGGGCTACGAGCAGTACGTC. Amino acid sequence: CSVQDNQVGYEQYV.

The chain uses TRBV18 and TRBJ2-7; possibly TRBD2 for D (6 bases). The CDR3 covers 16 residues. The germline V gene has CDR1 KGHSH and CDR2 LQKENI. With 3 bases removed from V and 0 bases from J, the gap between germline ends came to 15 bases. In DNA form, the CDR3 reads TGTGCCAGCTCACCGGATCGGAGGGCGAGCTCCTACGAGCAGTACGTC. Protein sequence: CASSPDRRASSYEQYV.

This chain uses TRBV25-1 with TRBJ2-7; 11 bases line up with TRBD2. The CDR3 spans 15 residues. Germline trimming cut 3 bases from V and 1 base from J; bases unmatched to any gene: 2. Germline V gives CDR1 MGHDK, CDR2 SYGVNS. In nucleotides, the CDR3 is TGTGCCAGCAGTGATCTAGCGGGGGGATCCTACGAGCAGTACTTC. Translating it yields CASSDLAGGSYEQYF.

This clone was detected only a few times. This sequence joins TRBV2 and TRBJ1-5, with a possible D match to TRBD1 (6 bases). V shed 5 bases and J shed 6 bases, with 23 bases lying between them. Germline V gene data show CDR1 as SNHLY and CDR2 as FYNNEI. The CDR3 consists of 17 residues. CDR3 sequence: CASSPLVERGYVQPQHF. CDR3 nucleotides: TGTGCCAGCAGTCCCCTGGTTGAAAGGGGGTATGTTCAGCCCCAGCATTTT.

The V gene is TRBV10-3, the J gene TRBJ1-2, with D unclear. The germline CDR1 and CDR2 sequences are ENHRY and SYGVKD. Deletions cut 0 bases from V and 4 bases from J, with 6 bases between. The CDR3 has 13 amino acids. The CDR3 sequence is CAISESLSYGYTF. The CDR3 DNA follows: TGTGCCATCAGTGAGTCGCTTAGCTATGGCTACACCTTC.